A single sample gave rise to the 9 T cell receptor beta chains below, sequenced in a study of identifying expanded T cells in peripheral blood. The data were produced by immunoSEQ multiplex PCR, yet TCRdb's version contains in-frame clones alone and is incomplete. The table shows some 75,000 clones, with 85% to 90% occurring only once. Sequencing input: blood. Receptors were obtained from a person between 18 and 75 years old in good health.

This clone has just a few counts. The chain carries TRBV7-2 and TRBJ1-6, with D perhaps TRBD1 (5 bases). Germline V gene data show CDR1 as SGHTA and CDR2 as FQGNSA. The germline V and J ends were trimmed by 5 bases and 6 bases, with 14 bases remaining between them. The CDR3 extends over 15 amino acids. DNA of the CDR3: TGTGCCAGCAGCCCCGGACAAGCCGGTAATTCACCCCTCCACTTT. Its protein product is CASSPGQAGNSPLHF.

V and J are TRBV28 and TRBJ1-5, with TRBD1 identical over 8 bases. V dropped 5 bases and J dropped 5; count of bases not matched to a gene: 8. Per the germline V gene, CDR1 is MDHEN and CDR2 is SYDVKM. The CDR3 is made up of 15 amino acids. The CDR3 region is CASSNGQGWDQPQHF. DNA of the CDR3: TGTGCCAGCAGTAACGGACAGGGATGGGATCAGCCCCAGCATTTT. The variable domain in full, completed from reference TRBV28 and TRBJ1-5, reads DVKVTQSSRYLVKRTGEKVFLECVQDMDHENMFWYRQDPGLGLRLIYFSYDVKMKEKGDIPEGYSVSREKKERFSLILESASTNQTSMYLCASSNGQGWDQPQHFGDGTRLSIL.

This clone showed up just once. The rearrangement links TRBV4-2 to TRBJ2-7, with 7 nucleotides matching TRBD2. Trimming removed 3 bases from V and 5 bases from J; junction bases left unmatched: 7. The CDR3 is made up of 14 amino acids. Germline CDR1 and CDR2: LGHNA and YNFKEQ. The CDR3 coding sequence is TGTGCCAGCAGCCAGGCCGGGACTAAGGACGAGCAGTACTTC. Encoded protein: CASSQAGTKDEQYF.

This rearrangement joins TRBV2 to TRBJ1-1; 11 positions agree with TRBD1. Trimming at V came to 7 bases and at J to 4 bases, leaving 8 bases not matched to a gene. Per the germline V gene, CDR1 is SNHLY and CDR2 is FYNNEI. The CDR3 is 15 amino acids. The CDR3 sequence: CASNLPGTGGTEAFF. In DNA, the CDR3 is TGTGCCAGCAATTTACCCGGGACAGGGGGCACTGAAGCTTTCTTT.

The chain links TRBV19 to TRBJ2-2; no clear D gene. The ends were cut back, 10 bases at V and 0 bases at J, with 15 bases in the middle. Germline CDR1 LNHDA, CDR2 SQIVND (reference sequence). This CDR3 spans 15 amino acids. The CDR3 DNA reads as TGTGCCACTTCTACTATTTTCTCGAACACCGGGGAGCTGTTTTTT. It encodes CATSTIFSNTGELFF.

The CDR3 coding sequence is TGTGCCAGCAGGGATGGGACAGGGAAATACGGCACTGAAGCTTTCTTT. This sequence encodes CASRDGTGKYGTEAFF. The chain is built from TRBV2 and TRBJ1-1; 9 positions agree with TRBD1. V was pared by 6 bases and J by 4 bases, with 12 bases of the junction left unmatched. Germline V gene sequence: CDR1 SNHLY, CDR2 FYNNEI. The CDR3 loop spans 16 amino acids.

The chain employs TRBV19 and TRBJ1-1, with D maybe TRBD1 (5 bases). This CDR3 is built from 13 residues. The germline V gene has CDR1 LNHDA and CDR2 SQIVND (reference sequence). V was pared by 6 bases and J by 6 bases, with 14 bases between. The chain's CDR3 is CASRLGTSSEAFF. CDR3 DNA sequence: TGTGCCAGTAGACTCGGGACCTCGTCTGAAGCTTTCTTT.

The V call is TRBV7-9, the J call TRBJ2-7; D is uncertain. V lost 4 bases and J lost 4, with 17 bases in between. Germline V gives CDR1 SEHNR, CDR2 FQNEAQ (reference sequence). The CDR3 loop spans 15 amino acids. CDR3 bases: TGTGCCAGCAGCTCTTATCCTGGGATATCTTACGAGCAGTACTTC. Translation: CASSSYPGISYEQYF.

The rearrangement links TRBV10-3 to TRBJ2-3; 15 nucleotides agree with TRBD2. The germline V gene encodes CDR1 ENHRY and CDR2 SYGVKD. CDR3 length: 16 residues. The trim removed 1 base at V and 5 bases at J, leaving 1 base unmatched. CDR3 sequence: CAISELGLAGGDTQYF. CDR3 in DNA: TGTGCCATCAGTGAGTTGGGACTAGCGGGGGGAGATACGCAGTATTTT.